The rows below give T cell receptor beta chains drawn from one sample of a study of memory CD4+ T cells and cytomegalovirus serostatus. Clones were sequenced by immunoSEQ multiplex PCR, and TCRdb holds only the in-frame ones, with some missing. This repertoire shows about 50,000 clones, 82% found once; its top ten account for under 0.65%. Source material: memory CD4+ T cells from blood. These receptors came from an adult in good health and CMV-seronegative. Each CDR3 is given with its conserved first and last residue. A D gene is named only where the DNA matches it firmly. Size is stated for part of the rows, as once, few or many counts, or as a class when the clone is expanded.

. | TRBJ1-1 | TRBV6-6 | . | TGTGCCAGCAGACCCGCCGAGAGACAGGAAGCTTTCTTT | CASRPAERQEAFF
. | TRBJ1-1 | TRBV29-1 | once | TGCAGCGTTGGGGCAGGAGTGAACACTGAAGCTTTCTTT | CSVGAGVNTEAFF
. | TRBJ2-7 | TRBV9 | once | TGTGCCAGCAGCGTAGGTTCCCTGGCCTCCGAGCAGTACTTC | CASSVGSLASEQYF
TRBD1 | TRBJ2-3 | TRBV7-2 | . | TGTGCCAGCAGCTCAGTAGGGACAGGGTCGCAGTATTTT | CASSSVGTGSQYF
. | TRBJ2-1 | TRBV6-5 | . | TGTGCCAGCAGCCTAACTCTCGGTCTCAGCTATGAGCAGTTCTTC | CASSLTLGLSYEQFF
. | TRBJ2-5 | TRBV7-3 | . | TGTGCCAGCAGCTCAACAGGGAGGGGAGAGACCCAGTACTTC | CASSSTGRGETQYF
. | TRBJ1-2 | TRBV18 | . | TGTGCCAGCTCACCAGACCCACAGGGCTATGGCTACACCTTC | CASSPDPQGYGYTF
. | TRBJ1-2 | TRBV14 | . | TGTGCCAGCAGCCTTCCAGGGGAGGGCGTTTATGATGGCTACACCTTC | CASSLPGEGVYDGYTF
. | TRBJ1-3 | TRBV23-1 | . | TGCGCCAGCAGTCAATTGGGGCCCGACAGCTCTGGAAACACCATATATTTT | CASSQLGPDSSGNTIYF
. | TRBJ1-2 | TRBV2 | . | TGTGCCAGCGGGACGGAACGCTATGGCTACACCTTC | CASGTERYGYTF
. | TRBJ1-6 | TRBV5-5 | . | TGTGCCAGCAGCCAGCAGGGACACTATAATTCACCCCTCCACTTT | CASSQQGHYNSPLHF
TRBD1 | TRBJ2-7 | TRBV6-1 | . | TGTGCCAGCAGTGAAGCAGGTGGACAGGGGGCCTACGAGCAGTACTTC | CASSEAGGQGAYEQYF
. | TRBJ2-7 | TRBV6-1 | . | TGTGCCAGCAGTGACTACGGCCGGGCCAACCAATACGAGCAGTACTTC | CASSDYGRANQYEQYF
TRBD1 | TRBJ1-5 | TRBV5-8 | . | TGTGCCAGCAGCTTGCTGACAGGGGCCAATCAGCCCCAGCATTTT | CASSLLTGANQPQHF
TRBD1 | TRBJ1-6 | TRBV30 | few | TGTGCCTGGAGTGTAAAACTAGGACAGGGTGATTCACCCCTCCACTTT | CAWSVKLGQGDSPLHF
. | TRBJ1-5 | TRBV28 | . | TGTGCCAGCAGTTACCCCGCCAATCAGCCCCAGCATTTT | CASSYPANQPQHF
TRBD1 | TRBJ1-2 | TRBV7-6 | . | TGTGCCAGCAGCTTGACAGGGGGCTATGGCTACACCTTC | CASSLTGGYGYTF
. | TRBJ1-1 | TRBV7-3 | . | TGTGCCAGCAGCTCGATCACCGGTGAAGCTTTCTTT | CASSSITGEAFF
. | TRBJ2-1 | TRBV6-5 | . | TGTGCCAGCAGTTACACCCTTGGTGAGCAGTTCTTC | CASSYTLGEQFF
. | TRBJ2-5 | TRBV27 | . | TGTGCCAGCAGTTCCCTCGACAGTACCCAAGAGACCCAGTACTTC | CASSSLDSTQETQYF
. | TRBJ2-7 | TRBV7-2 | . | TGTGCCAGCAGCTCTTCGCCCTACGAGCAGTACTTC | CASSSSPYEQYF
. | TRBJ2-7 | TRBV7-9 | . | TGTGCCAGCAGCGAGGGTGCGTACGAGCAGTACTTC | CASSEGAYEQYF
TRBD1 | TRBJ1-1 | TRBV6-4 | few | TGTGCCAGCAGTCTCGAAGGACAGGGGGCGCTTAATGAAGCTTTCTTT | CASSLEGQGALNEAFF
. | TRBJ1-1 | TRBV18 | few | TGTGCCAGCTCACCAACACGGGGCTCTGAAGCTTTCTTT | CASSPTRGSEAFF
TRBD2 | TRBJ2-5 | TRBV2 | . | TGTGCCAGCAGGGCACTAGCGGGGGGGCAAGAGACCCAGTACTTC | CASRALAGGQETQYF
. | TRBJ2-5 | TRBV2 | . | TGTGCCAGCAGGGTCGACCGCAGGTTGGACTTC | CASRVDRRLDF
. | TRBJ2-7 | TRBV5-6 | . | TGTGCCAGCAGCTTGCCGGAGGGGACCTACGAGCAGTACTTC | CASSLPEGTYEQYF
TRBD2 | TRBJ2-3 | TRBV7-9 | . | TGTGCCAGCACCGGGGGGGCTAGAGATACGCAGTATTTT | CASTGGARDTQYF
. | TRBJ1-4 | TRBV19 | . | TGTGCCAGTAGTATAGAGAGGGGGGAAAAACTGTTTTTT | CASSIERGEKLFF
TRBD1 | TRBJ1-5 | TRBV7-8 | few | TGTGCCAGCAGCTTAGGACAGGGTTCCTGGCAGCCCCAGCATTTT | CASSLGQGSWQPQHF
. | TRBJ1-6 | TRBV11-2 | few | TGTGCCAGCAGCTATACTATAGGGGTGCGTTCACCCCTCCACTTT | CASSYTIGVRSPLHF
. | TRBJ1-1 | TRBV11-2 | . | TGTGCCAGCAGCTTAGCTCCGAGGGTACAAAAAGGAGGGACTGAAGCTTTCTTT | CASSLAPRVQKGGTEAFF
. | TRBJ1-6 | TRBV6-1 | . | TGTGCCAGCAGTGAATTGGGGAGGAATTCACCCCTCCACTTT | CASSELGRNSPLHF
. | TRBJ2-3 | TRBV2 | . | TGTGCCAGCAGCCCGGGAAGTTATACAGATACGCAGTATTTT | CASSPGSYTDTQYF
TRBD1 | TRBJ1-1 | TRBV5-6 | once | TGTGCCAGCAGCCTGGGACAGGGGACCACTGAAGCTTTCTTT | CASSLGQGTTEAFF
. | TRBJ2-5 | TRBV7-2 | . | TGTGCCAGCAGCCCGACTAGTGGGCAAGAGACCCAGTACTTC | CASSPTSGQETQYF
TRBD1 | TRBJ2-2 | TRBV18 | few | TGTGCCAGCTCACTCGACAGGGTCGGGGAAACCGGGGAGCTGTTTTTT | CASSLDRVGETGELFF
TRBD2 | TRBJ2-1 | TRBV5-1 | . | TGCGCCAGCAGCTTGAGCGGGGCCCTCTACAATGAGCAGTTCTTC | CASSLSGALYNEQFF
TRBD2 | TRBJ2-3 | TRBV29-1 | . | TGCAGCTACTTAGCGGGGAACACAGATACGCAGTATTTT | CSYLAGNTDTQYF
. | TRBJ1-5 | TRBV6-1 | . | TGTGCCAGCACCCAGACAGAAGCCGTAGGGCCCCAGCATTTT | CASTQTEAVGPQHF
. | TRBJ2-2 | TRBV5-6 | . | TGTGCCAGCAGCTGGGCCACCGGGGAGCTGTTTTTT | CASSWATGELFF